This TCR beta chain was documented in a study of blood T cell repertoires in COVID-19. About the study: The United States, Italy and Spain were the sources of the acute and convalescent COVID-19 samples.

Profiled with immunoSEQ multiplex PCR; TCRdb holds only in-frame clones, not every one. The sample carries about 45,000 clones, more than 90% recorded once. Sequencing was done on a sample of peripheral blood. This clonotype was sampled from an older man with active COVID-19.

Written as DNA, the CDR3 is TGTGCCAGCAGCTTAGAAGGACAGGGGGCACGCGAGCAGTACTTC. Protein: CASSLEGQGAREQYF. J is TRBJ2-7 and V is TRBV7-2; 11 bases align to TRBD1. Germline CDR1 is SGHTA and CDR2 is FQGNSA. There are 15 residues in the CDR3. V shed 1 base, J shed 6 bases, and the junction held 5 bases outside the gene matches.